This T cell receptor beta chain emerged from a study of blood T cell repertoires in COVID-19. The overall study: The United States, Italy and Spain provided the acute and convalescent COVID-19 samples. T cells, B-cell-depleted T cells, or PBMCs provided the cDNA or gDNA that served as material.

Sequencing used immunoSEQ multiplex PCR; TCRdb keeps in-frame clones, though not all of them. The table includes hundreds of thousands of clones, over 75% detected once. Details on this clone: At one boundary the junction diverges from the germline segment, which might be a read error.

The age range of participants was roughly 18 to 90 years, with residence in 20 to 25 US areas. For recovered donors of Cohort 3, there were two negative PCRs, clearance, or symptom resolution. Germline lookup yields CDR1 MNHEY and CDR2 SVGAGI. The length of the CDR3 is 14 residues. This clonotype was obtained from a woman aged 18-30 years who had recovered from COVID-19. Specimen: PBMCs or T cells enriched from blood (not recorded which). The rearrangement uses TRBV6-5 and TRBJ2-5; D is possibly TRBD2 (5 bases). DNA of the CDR3: TGTGCCAGCAGTGACTCCGGGAAATCAGAGACCCAGTACTTC. It yields the protein CASSDSGKSETQYF.